What follows are 14 T cell receptor beta chains derived from one specimen sequenced in a study of CD8 T cells in Susac syndrome. The authors reverse transcribed roughly 0.5 to 1 ug RNA with random hexamers. MiXCR, run by TCRdb on the immunoSEQ multiplex PCR reads, gives a single entry per CDR3 protein. The table lists 150,000 or so distinct CDR3 sequences, 85% to 95% of them singletons. The sequenced sample was CD4+ T cells from PBMCs. Receptors originate from a human donor with Susac syndrome.

The chain uses TRBV4-1 and TRBJ2-3, with D possibly TRBD2 on 7 matching bases. The V end was cut by 4 bases, the J end by 5 bases, with 16 bases between. Germline CDR1 MGHRA, CDR2 YSYEKL. The CDR3 runs to 15 residues. The CDR3 sequence: CASSLGGEFEDTQYF. The CDR3 DNA sequence: TGCGCCAGCAGCCTAGGGGGGGAATTCGAAGATACGCAGTATTTT.

The chain couples TRBV7-9 to TRBJ1-1; TRBD1 matches 10 bases. The V and J ends lost 0 bases and 4 bases, in that order; junction bases with no gene match: 2. CDR3 length: 15 amino acids. Germline loops: CDR1 SEHNR, CDR2 FQNEAQ (reference sequence). CDR3 coding DNA: TGTGCCAGCAGCTTAGCCCGGACAGGGGGCACTGAAGCTTTCTTT. Encoded protein: CASSLARTGGTEAFF.

The rearrangement links TRBV20-1 to TRBJ2-5; the match to TRBD2 covers 10 bases. CDR1 is DFQATT, CDR2 SNEGSKA, per germline (reference sequence). The CDR3 is made up of 14 amino acids. The ends lost 3 bases at V and 3 bases at J; junction bases unmatched: 4. This CDR3 reads CSASGLAGEETQYF. The CDR3, as DNA: TGCAGTGCTAGTGGCCTAGCGGGAGAAGAGACCCAGTACTTC.

CDR3 coding DNA: TGCAGTGCTACACAGGGCAATCAGCCCCAGCATTTT. This codes for CSATQGNQPQHF. The chain has TRBV20-1 and TRBJ1-5, with D possibly TRBD1 on 5 matching bases. Per the germline V gene, CDR1 is DFQATT and CDR2 is SNEGSKA (reference sequence). V was pared by 4 bases and J by 2 bases, with 6 bases between. This CDR3 contains 12 residues.

The chain recombines TRBV11-2 with TRBJ1-4; TRBD1 matches 9 bases. The CDR3 runs 15 residues. Trimming removed 5 bases from V and 4 bases from J; junction bases left unmatched: 5. The germline V gene encodes CDR1 SGHAT and CDR2 FQNNGV. The CDR3 sequence: CASSLSTGGNEKLFF. The CDR3 nucleotides read TGTGCCAGCAGCCTCTCGACAGGGGGTAATGAAAAACTGTTTTTT.

The rearrangement uses TRBV12-3 or TRBV12-4 and TRBJ2-7; TRBD2 aligns across 11 bases. The CDR3 spans 16 residues. Trimming cost V 5 bases and J 0 bases; bases outside gene matches: 6. CDR3 in DNA: TGTGCCAGCAGTCCTGGGACTAGCGGAATCTCCTACGAGCAGTACTTC. It yields the protein CASSPGTSGISYEQYF.

The rearrangement links TRBV11-2 to TRBJ2-1; D is unclear. V was cut by 0 bases and J by 6 bases, with 3 bases left in between. The CDR3 is made up of 12 amino acids. CDR1 is SGHAT, CDR2 FQNNGV, per germline. The CDR3 DNA is TGTGCCAGCAGCTTAGACAGCAATGAGCAGTTCTTC. Its protein is CASSLDSNEQFF.

The chain links TRBV4-2 to TRBJ2-1; D gene ambiguous. The germline CDR1 and CDR2 sequences are LGHNA and YNFKEQ. The V end lost 3 bases, the J end lost 0 bases, and 9 bases lay between the germline ends. The CDR3 extends over 15 amino acids. The CDR3 DNA reads as TGTGCCAGCAGCCACCGAGCTAGCTCCTACAATGAGCAGTTCTTC. Translation gives CASSHRASSYNEQFF.

CDR3 in DNA: TGCAGTGCTAGCGGGGGGGCCAAAAACATTCAGTACTTC. The encoded protein is CSASGGAKNIQYF. The chain joins TRBV20-1 to TRBJ2-4, with 7 bases fitting TRBD2. CDR3 length equals 13 residues. V lost 3 bases and J lost 1; bases outside the gene matches: 0. CDR1 is DFQATT, CDR2 SNEGSKA, per germline (reference sequence).

This sequence joins TRBV7-9 and TRBJ2-4; TRBD1 might be the D (6 bases). The V gene's germline CDR1 is SEHNR and CDR2 FQNEAQ (reference sequence). V was trimmed by 4 bases and J by 14 bases, leaving 12 bases between them. The CDR3 has 11 amino acids. As DNA, the CDR3 is TGTGCCAGCAGCTCAGGGGCCAGGGAGTACTTC. Translating gives CASSSGAREYF.

The V call is TRBV4-3, the J call TRBJ1-1; no clear D gene. The length of the CDR3 is 15 residues. Germline V lookup: CDR1 LGHNA, CDR2 YSLEER. V gave up 0 bases and J gave up 0 bases, with 8 bases separating them. CDR3 nucleotide sequence: TGCGCCAGCAGCCAAGAAGGGAAGCTGAACACTGAAGCTTTCTTT. Protein sequence: CASSQEGKLNTEAFF.

V and J are TRBV12-3 or TRBV12-4 and TRBJ1-2, with 11 nucleotides matching TRBD1. There are 15 residues in the CDR3. The ends lost 6 bases at V and 2 bases at J; junction bases unmatched: 5. The CDR3 nucleotides read TGTGCCAGCAGCCCTCGGGACAGGGGGAACTATGGCTACACCTTC. Amino acids: CASSPRDRGNYGYTF.

V is TRBV7-3 and J is TRBJ2-7; the match to TRBD2 covers 8 bases. CDR3 length: 15 residues. Germline lookup yields CDR1 SGHTA and CDR2 FQGTGA. The V gene end was trimmed by 5 bases and the J gene end by 6 bases; junction bases not matched to a gene: 12. The CDR3 sequence: CASSPLGGTSREQYF. DNA of the CDR3: TGTGCCAGCAGCCCCTTAGGAGGGACTAGTCGCGAGCAGTACTTC. The full variable domain, in which reference TRBV7-3 and TRBJ2-7 provide the parts outside the CDR3, is GAGVSQTPSNKVTEKGKYVELRCDPISGHTALYWYRQSLGQGPEFLIYFQGTGAADDSGLPNDRFFAVRPEGSVSTLKIQRTERGDSAVYLCASSPLGGTSREQYFGPGTRLTVT.

The gene calls are TRBV20-1 and TRBJ1-5; 7 bases are a match to TRBD1. CDR1 is DFQATT, CDR2 SNEGSKA, per germline (reference sequence). V shed 7 bases, J shed 2 bases, and the junction held 11 bases outside the gene matches. This CDR3 contains 15 residues. This CDR3 reads CSGQQGRAGNQPQHF. The CDR3 nucleotides read TGCAGTGGGCAACAGGGGAGGGCTGGCAATCAGCCCCAGCATTTT.